The sequence of this TCR beta chain was determined in a study of T cell responses to AZD1222 COVID-19 vaccine. The data were produced by immunoSEQ multiplex PCR, yet TCRdb's version contains in-frame clones alone and is incomplete. The table shows about 120,000 clones, with almost 90% occurring only once. Trimming took 5 bases from V and 0 from J, leaving 11 bases between them. There are 14 residues in the CDR3. The V gene's germline CDR1 is MGHDK and CDR2 SYGVNS. This sample comprised peripheral blood, obtained on day 0 of AZD1222 vaccination. This chain uses TRBV25-1 with TRBJ2-7; a weak D match, TRBD1 (6 bases). The sequence derives from an adult in good health. CDR3 protein: CASSLQGFSYEQYF. CDR3 sequence (DNA): TGTGCCAGCAGTCTCCAGGGGTTCTCCTACGAGCAGTACTTC.